This TCR beta chain was sequenced during a study of blood T cell repertoires in COVID-19. Germline values: CDR1 MGHRA, CDR2 YSYEKL. The CDR3 is 19 amino acids. Trimming removed 5 bases from V and 0 bases from J; junction bases left unmatched: 10. The protocol was immunoSEQ multiplex PCR, while the TCRdb copy is restricted to in-frame clones and leaves out a portion. The table has over 200,000 clones, over 80% seen once. Sequencing was performed on PBMCs or T cells enriched from blood (not recorded which). This clonotype originated in a man aged 25 to 45 who had recovered from COVID-19. The chain combines TRBV4-1 with TRBJ2-6; 10 nucleotides line up with TRBD1. The DNA of the CDR3 is TGCGCCAGCAGCAGCCAAGGGACAGGGGTCCCCTCTGGGGCCAACGTCCTGACTTTC. It encodes CASSSQGTGVPSGANVLTF.